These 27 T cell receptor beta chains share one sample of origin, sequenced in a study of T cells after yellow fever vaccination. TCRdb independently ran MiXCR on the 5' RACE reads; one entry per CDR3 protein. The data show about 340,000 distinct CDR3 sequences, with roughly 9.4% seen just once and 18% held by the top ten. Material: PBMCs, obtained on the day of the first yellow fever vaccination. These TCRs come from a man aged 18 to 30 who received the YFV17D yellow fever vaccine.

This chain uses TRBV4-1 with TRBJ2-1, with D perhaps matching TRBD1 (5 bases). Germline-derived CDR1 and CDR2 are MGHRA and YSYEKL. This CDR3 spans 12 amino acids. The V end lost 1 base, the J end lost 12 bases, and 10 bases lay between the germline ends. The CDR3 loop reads CASSQVQGLQFF. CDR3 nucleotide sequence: TGCGCCAGCAGCCAAGTCCAGGGTTTGCAGTTCTTC.

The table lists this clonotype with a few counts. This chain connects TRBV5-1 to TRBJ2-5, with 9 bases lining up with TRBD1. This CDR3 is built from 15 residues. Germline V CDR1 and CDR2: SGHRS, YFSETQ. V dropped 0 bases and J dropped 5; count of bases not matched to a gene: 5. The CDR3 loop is CASSLEGQGSETQYF. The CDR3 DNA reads TGCGCCAGCAGCTTGGAGGGACAGGGTAGCGAGACCCAGTACTTC.

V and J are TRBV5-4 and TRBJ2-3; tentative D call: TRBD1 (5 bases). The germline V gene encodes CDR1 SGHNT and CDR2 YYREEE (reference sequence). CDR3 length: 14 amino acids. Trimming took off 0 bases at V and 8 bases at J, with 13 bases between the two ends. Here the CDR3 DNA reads TGTGCCAGCAGCTTGGGCAGGGTGGAGTTTACGCAGTATTTT. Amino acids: CASSLGRVEFTQYF.

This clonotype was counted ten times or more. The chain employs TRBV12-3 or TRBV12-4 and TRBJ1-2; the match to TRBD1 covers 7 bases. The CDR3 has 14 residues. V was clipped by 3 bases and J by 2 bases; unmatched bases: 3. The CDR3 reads CASSFGTVNYGYTF. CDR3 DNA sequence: TGTGCCAGCAGTTTTGGGACAGTAAACTATGGCTACACCTTC.

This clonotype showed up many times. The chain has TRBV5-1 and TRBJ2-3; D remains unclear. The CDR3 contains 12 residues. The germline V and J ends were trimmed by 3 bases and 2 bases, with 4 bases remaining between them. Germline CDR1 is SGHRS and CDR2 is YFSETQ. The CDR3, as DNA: TGCGCCAGCAGCTACAACACAGATACGCAGTATTTT. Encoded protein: CASSYNTDTQYF.

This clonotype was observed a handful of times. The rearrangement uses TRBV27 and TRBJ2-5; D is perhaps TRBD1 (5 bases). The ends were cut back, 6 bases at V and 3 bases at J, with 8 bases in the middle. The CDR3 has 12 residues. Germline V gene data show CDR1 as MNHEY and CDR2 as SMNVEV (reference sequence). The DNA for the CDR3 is TGTGCCAGCAGGACAGTTGAAGAGACCCAGTACTTC. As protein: CASRTVEETQYF.

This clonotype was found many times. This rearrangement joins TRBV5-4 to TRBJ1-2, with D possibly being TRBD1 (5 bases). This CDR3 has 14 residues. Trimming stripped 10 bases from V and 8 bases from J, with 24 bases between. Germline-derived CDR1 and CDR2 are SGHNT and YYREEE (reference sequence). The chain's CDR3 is CAVPIVKGSEGYTF. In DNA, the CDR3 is TGTGCCGTCCCTATCGTGAAGGGGTCTGAGGGCTACACCTTC.

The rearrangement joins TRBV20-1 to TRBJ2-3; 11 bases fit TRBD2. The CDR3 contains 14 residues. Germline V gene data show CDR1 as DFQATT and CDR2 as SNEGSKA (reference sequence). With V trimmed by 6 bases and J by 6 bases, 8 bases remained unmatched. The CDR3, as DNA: TGCAGTGCAAATCCGACTAGCGGGGCGGATACGCAGTATTTT. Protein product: CSANPTSGADTQYF.

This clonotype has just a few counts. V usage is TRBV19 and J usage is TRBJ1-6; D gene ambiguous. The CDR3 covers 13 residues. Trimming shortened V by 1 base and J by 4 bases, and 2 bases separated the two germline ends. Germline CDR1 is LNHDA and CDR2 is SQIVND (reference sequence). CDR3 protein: CASSIGYNSPLHF. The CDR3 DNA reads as TGTGCCAGTAGTATAGGGTATAATTCACCCCTCCACTTT.

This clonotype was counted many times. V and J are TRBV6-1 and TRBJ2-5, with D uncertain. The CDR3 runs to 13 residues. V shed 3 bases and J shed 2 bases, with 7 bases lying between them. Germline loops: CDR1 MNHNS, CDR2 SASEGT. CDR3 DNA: TGTGCCAGCAGTGAGGCGGAACAAGAGACCCAGTACTTC. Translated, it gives CASSEAEQETQYF.

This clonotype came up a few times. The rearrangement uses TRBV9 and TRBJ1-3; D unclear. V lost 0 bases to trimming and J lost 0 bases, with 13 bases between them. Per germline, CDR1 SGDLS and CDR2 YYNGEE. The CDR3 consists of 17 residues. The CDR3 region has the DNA TGTGCCAGCAGCGTAGACCCCAGGCCTCGCTCTGGAAACACCATATATTTT. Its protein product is CASSVDPRPRSGNTIYF. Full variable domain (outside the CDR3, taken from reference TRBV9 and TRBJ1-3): DSGVTQTPKHLITATGQRVTLRCSPRSGDLSVYWYQQSLDQGLQFLIQYYNGEERAKGNILERFSAQQFPDLHSELNLSSLELGDSALYFCASSVDPRPRSGNTIYFGEGSWLTVV.

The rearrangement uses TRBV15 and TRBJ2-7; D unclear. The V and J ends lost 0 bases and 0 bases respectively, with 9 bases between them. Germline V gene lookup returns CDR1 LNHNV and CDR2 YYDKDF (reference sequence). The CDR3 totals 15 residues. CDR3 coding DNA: TGTGCCACCAGCAGAGATCGAGGTGGCTCCTACGAGCAGTACGTC. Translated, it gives CATSRDRGGSYEQYV.

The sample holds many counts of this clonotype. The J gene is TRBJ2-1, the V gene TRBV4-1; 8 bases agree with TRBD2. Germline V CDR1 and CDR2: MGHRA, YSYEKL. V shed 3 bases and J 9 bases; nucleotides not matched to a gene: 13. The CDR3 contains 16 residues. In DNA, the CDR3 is TGCGCCAGCAGCCATTCTAGCGGGCCCCGAGGCCTTGAGCAGTTCTTC. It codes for CASSHSSGPRGLEQFF.

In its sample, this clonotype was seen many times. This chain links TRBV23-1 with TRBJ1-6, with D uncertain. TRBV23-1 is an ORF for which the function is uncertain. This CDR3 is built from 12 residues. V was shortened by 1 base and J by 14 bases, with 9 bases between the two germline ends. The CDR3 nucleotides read TGCGCCAGCAGTCAATTTCCCGGGGCCCTCCACTTT. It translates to CASSQFPGALHF.

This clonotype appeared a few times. CDR3 loop: CASSLGRVFGNEQFF. CDR3 bases: TGTGCCAGCAGCTTAGGCAGGGTTTTTGGCAATGAGCAGTTCTTC. The chain links TRBV7-2 to TRBJ2-1, with a tentative D call TRBD1 (5 bases). The CDR3 runs to 15 residues. Trimming pared 1 base from V and 6 bases from J, leaving 13 bases between. CDR1 is SGHTA and CDR2 is FQGNSA in the germline V gene.

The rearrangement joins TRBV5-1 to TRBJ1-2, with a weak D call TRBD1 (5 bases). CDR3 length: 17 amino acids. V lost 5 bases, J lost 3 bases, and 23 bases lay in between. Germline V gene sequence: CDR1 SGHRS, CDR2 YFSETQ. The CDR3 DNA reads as TGCGCCAGCAGTTTCCCCGACTGGGGGGGATCGGACTATGGCTACACCTTC. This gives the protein CASSFPDWGGSDYGYTF.

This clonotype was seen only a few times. The CDR3 spells CASSLAWDSVAFF. DNA of the CDR3: TGTGCCAGCAGCTTGGCCTGGGACAGCGTCGCTTTCTTT. V is TRBV5-6 and J is TRBJ1-1; 7 nucleotides agree with TRBD1. Germline CDR1 and CDR2: SGHDT and YYEEEE. Losses at the gene ends were 0 bases for V and 11 bases for J; bases not matched to a gene: 7. This CDR3 has 13 amino acids. Looking up the rest from reference TRBV5-6 and TRBJ1-1 gives the full variable domain: DAGVTQSPTHLIKTRGQQVTLRCSPKSGHDTVSWYQQALGQGPQFIFQYYEEEERQRGNFPDRFSGHQFPNYSSELNVNALLLGDSALYLCASSLAWDSVAFFGQGTRLTVV.

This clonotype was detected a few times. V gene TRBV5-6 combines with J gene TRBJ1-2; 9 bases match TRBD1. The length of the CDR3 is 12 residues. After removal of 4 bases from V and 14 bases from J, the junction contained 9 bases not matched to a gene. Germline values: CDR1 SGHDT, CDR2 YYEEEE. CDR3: CASSLGQGWCTF. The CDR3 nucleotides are TGTGCCAGCAGCCTCGGACAGGGGTGGTGTACCTTC.

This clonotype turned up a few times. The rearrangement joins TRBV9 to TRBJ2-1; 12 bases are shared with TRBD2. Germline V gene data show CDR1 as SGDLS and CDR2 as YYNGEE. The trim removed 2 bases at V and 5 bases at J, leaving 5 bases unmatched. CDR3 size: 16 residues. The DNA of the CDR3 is TGTGCCAGCAGCGTCCTCCTAGCGGGGGGGGACAATGAGCAGTTCTTC. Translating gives CASSVLLAGGDNEQFF.

CDR3 nucleotides: TGCGCCAGCAGCTCTACAGGGGGTCAAGAGACCCAGTACTTC. This codes for CASSSTGGQETQYF. This rearrangement joins TRBV5-1 to TRBJ2-5; 8 nucleotides match TRBD1. The CDR3 totals 14 residues. Trimming took 3 bases from V and 2 from J; bases not matched to a gene: 3. The germline V gene encodes CDR1 SGHRS and CDR2 YFSETQ.

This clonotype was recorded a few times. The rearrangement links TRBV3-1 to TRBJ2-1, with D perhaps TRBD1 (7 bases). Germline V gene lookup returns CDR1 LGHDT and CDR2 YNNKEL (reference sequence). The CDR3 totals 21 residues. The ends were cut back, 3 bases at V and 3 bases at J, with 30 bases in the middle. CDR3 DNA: TGTGCCAGCAGCCAGCTTGGGCCGGGACAGAGCCCCGTGGGGGGCTACAATGAGCAGTTCTTC. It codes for CASSQLGPGQSPVGGYNEQFF.

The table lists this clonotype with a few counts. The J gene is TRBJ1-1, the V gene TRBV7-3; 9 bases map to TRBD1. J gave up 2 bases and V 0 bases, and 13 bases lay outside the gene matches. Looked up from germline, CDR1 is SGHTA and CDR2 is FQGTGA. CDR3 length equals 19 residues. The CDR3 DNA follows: TGTGCCAGCAGCTTAACTCAACGGGACAGGGAATTCGCTAACACTGAAGCTTTCTTT. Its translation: CASSLTQRDREFANTEAFF.

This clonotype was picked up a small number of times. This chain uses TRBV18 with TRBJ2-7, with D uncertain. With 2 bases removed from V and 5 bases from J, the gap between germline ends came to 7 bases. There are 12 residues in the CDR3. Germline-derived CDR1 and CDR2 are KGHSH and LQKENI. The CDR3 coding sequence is TGTGCCAGCTCACCAGTAAACCACGAGCAGTACTTC. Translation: CASSPVNHEQYF.

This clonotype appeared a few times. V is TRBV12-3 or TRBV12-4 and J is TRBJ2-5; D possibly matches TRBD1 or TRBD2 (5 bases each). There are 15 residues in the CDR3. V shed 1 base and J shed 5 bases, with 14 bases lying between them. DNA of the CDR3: TGTGCCAGCAGTTTAGGGGACCGGGACGGGGAGACCCAGTACTTC. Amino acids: CASSLGDRDGETQYF.

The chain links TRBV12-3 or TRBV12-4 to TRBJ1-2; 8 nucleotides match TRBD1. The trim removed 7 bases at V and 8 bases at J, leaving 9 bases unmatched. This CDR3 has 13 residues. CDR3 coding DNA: TGTGCCAGCACCCTTGGACAGGGCTACGGCTACACCTTC. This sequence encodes CASTLGQGYGYTF.

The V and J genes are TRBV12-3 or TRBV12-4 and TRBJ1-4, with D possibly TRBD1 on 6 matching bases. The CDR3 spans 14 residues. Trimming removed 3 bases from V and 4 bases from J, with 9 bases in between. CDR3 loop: CASSLDRYNEKLFF. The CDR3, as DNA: TGTGCCAGCAGTTTGGACAGATATAATGAAAAACTGTTTTTT.

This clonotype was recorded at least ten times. The CDR3 protein is CASSLAGQGTGYTF. Written as DNA, the CDR3 is TGTGCCAGCAGCTTAGCCGGACAGGGGACAGGCTACACCTTC. The gene calls are TRBV7-8 and TRBJ1-2; 9 bases agree with TRBD1. V dropped 0 bases and J dropped 8; count of bases not matched to a gene: 4. Per the germline V gene, CDR1 is SGHVS and CDR2 is FQNEAQ. The CDR3 is 14 residues long. The full variable domain, with the rest looked up from reference TRBV7-8 and TRBJ1-2, is GAGVSQSPRYKVAKRGQDVALRCDPISGHVSLFWYQQALGQGPEFLTYFQNEAQLDKSGLPSDRFFAERPEGSVSTLKIQRTQQEDSAVYLCASSLAGQGTGYTFGSGTRLTVV.